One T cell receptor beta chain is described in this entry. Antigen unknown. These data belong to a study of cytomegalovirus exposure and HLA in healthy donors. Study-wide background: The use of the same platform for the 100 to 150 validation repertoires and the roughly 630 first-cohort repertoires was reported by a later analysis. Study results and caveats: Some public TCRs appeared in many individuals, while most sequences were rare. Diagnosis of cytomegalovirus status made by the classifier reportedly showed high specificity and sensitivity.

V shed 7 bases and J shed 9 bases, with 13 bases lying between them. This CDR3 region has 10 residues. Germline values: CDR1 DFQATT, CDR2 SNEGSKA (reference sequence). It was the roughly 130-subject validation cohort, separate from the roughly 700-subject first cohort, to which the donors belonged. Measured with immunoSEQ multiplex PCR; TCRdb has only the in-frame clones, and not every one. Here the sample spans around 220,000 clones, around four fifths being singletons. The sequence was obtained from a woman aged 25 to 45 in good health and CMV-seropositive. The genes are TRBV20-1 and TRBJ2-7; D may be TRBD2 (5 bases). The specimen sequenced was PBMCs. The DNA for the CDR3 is TGCAGTGGGGCACTAGAGAGGCAGTACTTC. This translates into CSGALERQYF.